The sequence of this T cell receptor (beta chain) was determined in a study of shared clonotypes between healthy human individuals. Study-wide context: With ages of 18 to 49, the donors were a couple of women and three men. Whole-study findings and limits: The authors sampled blood alone, and tissue repertoires likely differ.

Several immunoSEQ 96-well plates shared each subset's DNA, each plate a replicate. The assay was immunoSEQ multiplex PCR, and TCRdb's table has in-frame clones only and misses some. Among about 2,500,000 clones, over 85% were seen once, and the ten largest hold over 0.12%. The CDR3 loop spans 15 amino acids. V gave up 4 bases and J gave up 2 bases, with 15 bases separating them. The germline gives CDR1 KGHSH, CDR2 LQKENI. Partitioning of CD4+ cells yielded a CD45RA+ naive subset and a CD45RA-negative memory subset. As concerns this clone: As yet, its antigen is unknown.

The receptor was derived from a man between 18 and 35 years old in good health. The sequencing input was naive CD4+ T cells sorted from blood. Stated subset: CD45RA+ positively selected. The chain has TRBV18 and TRBJ2-7; D uncertain. DNA of the CDR3: TGTGCCAGCTCACTACGGAGTCCTCAGACCTACGAGCAGTACTTC. This encodes CASSLRSPQTYEQYF.